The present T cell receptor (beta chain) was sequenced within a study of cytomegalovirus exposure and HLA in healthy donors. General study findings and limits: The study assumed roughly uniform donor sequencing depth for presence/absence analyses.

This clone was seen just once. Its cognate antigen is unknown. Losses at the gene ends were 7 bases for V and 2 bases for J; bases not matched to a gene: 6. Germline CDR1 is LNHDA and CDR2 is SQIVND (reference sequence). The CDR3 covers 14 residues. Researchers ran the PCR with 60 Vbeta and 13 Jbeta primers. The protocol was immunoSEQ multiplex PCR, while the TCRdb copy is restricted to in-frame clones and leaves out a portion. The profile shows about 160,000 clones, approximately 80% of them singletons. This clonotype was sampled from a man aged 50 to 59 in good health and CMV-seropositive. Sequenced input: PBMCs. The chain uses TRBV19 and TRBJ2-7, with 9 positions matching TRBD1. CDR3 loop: CASTDRGVPYEQYF. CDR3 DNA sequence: TGTGCCAGTACCGACAGGGGGGTCCCCTACGAGCAGTACTTC.